The 29 T cell receptor beta chains below come from one sample, sequenced in a study of cytomegalovirus exposure and HLA in healthy donors. A multiplex PCR was run with 60 Vbeta primers and 13 Jbeta primers. Assay used: immunoSEQ multiplex PCR; TCRdb lists only in-frame clones, some missing. The sample lists around 190,000 clones, approximately 85% occurring once. The source material was PBMCs. The receptors stem from a woman aged 45-59 years in good health and CMV-seronegative.

Notes on this clone: Compared with germline, one end of the junction differs, possibly owing to a read error. The sample has other DNA sequences that encode this CDR3 too. The V and J genes are TRBV6-6 and TRBJ2-3, with D possibly being TRBD1 (5 bases). The germline V gene encodes CDR1 MNHNY and CDR2 SVGAGI (reference sequence). The CDR3 is 13 amino acids. CDR3 region: CASSSDRVDTQYF. The CDR3 DNA sequence: TGTGCTAGCAGCTCTGACAGAGTAGATACGCAGTATTTT.

V and J are TRBV15 and TRBJ1-2; the D gene is possibly TRBD1 (5 bases). This CDR3 contains 15 residues. The V and J ends lost 3 bases and 8 bases respectively, with 19 bases between them. CDR1 is LNHNV, CDR2 YYDKDF, per germline (reference sequence). The CDR3 region is CATSSGQTDVEGYTF. The CDR3 bases are TGTGCCACCAGCAGCGGACAAACCGACGTAGAGGGCTACACCTTC.

This chain's CDR3 is CASSAGTGTSYEQYF. In DNA, the CDR3 is TGTGCCAGCAGTGCCGGGACAGGGACGTCCTACGAGCAGTACTTC. This rearrangement joins TRBV28 to TRBJ2-7; 9 bases match TRBD1. This CDR3 spans 15 amino acids. V lost 5 bases and J lost 1; bases outside the gene matches: 6. From germline, CDR1 is MDHEN and CDR2 SYDVKM.

The chain recombines TRBV28 with TRBJ2-3, with D possibly being TRBD1 (6 bases). V gave up 9 bases and J gave up 4 bases, with 17 bases separating them. The CDR3 runs 14 residues. The germline gives CDR1 MDHEN, CDR2 SYDVKM. The CDR3 DNA reads as TGTGCCAGTAAAACAGGGTTTAGCGCAGATACGCAGTATTTT. Its translation is CASKTGFSADTQYF.

J is TRBJ2-1 and V is TRBV5-4, with 7 positions matching TRBD2. CDR1 SGHNT and CDR2 YYREEE come from the germline V gene (reference sequence). The CDR3 runs 14 residues. V shed 4 bases and J 1 base; nucleotides not matched to a gene: 2. The CDR3 DNA follows: TGTGCCAGCAGCCGCGGGGGATCCTACAATGAGCAGTTCTTC. This sequence encodes CASSRGGSYNEQFF.

This clone was seen a few times. The gene calls are TRBV5-1 and TRBJ2-3; 8 bases map to TRBD2. The CDR3 has 16 residues. V shed 3 bases, J shed 1 base, and the junction held 7 bases outside the gene matches. CDR1 is SGHRS and CDR2 is YFSETQ in the germline V gene. The CDR3 DNA is TGCGCCAGCAGCTACTCTTTTAGCGGGGGCACAGATACGCAGTATTTT. Encoded protein: CASSYSFSGGTDTQYF.

This rearrangement joins TRBV5-1 to TRBJ2-7, with TRBD2 matching over 8 bases. V lost 7 bases to trimming and J lost 5 bases; unmatched junction nucleotides: 11. The germline gives CDR1 SGHRS, CDR2 YFSETQ. CDR3 length: 14 amino acids. The CDR3, as DNA: TGCGCCAGCTCCCCGGGGGGGTTGACGAACGAGCAGTACTTC. Translated, it gives CASSPGGLTNEQYF.

The chain couples TRBV5-1 to TRBJ2-5, with D tentatively TRBD1 (5 bases). The CDR3 totals 14 residues. V lost 5 bases and J lost 5, with 16 bases in between. Germline CDR1 SGHRS, CDR2 YFSETQ. The CDR3 spells CASSSARVTETQYF. The CDR3 nucleotides are TGCGCCAGCAGTTCTGCCAGGGTGACGGAGACCCAGTACTTC.

The CDR3 spells CASSFTRLAGETQYF. CDR3 nucleotide sequence: TGTGCCAGCAGCTTTACACGACTAGCGGGAGAGACCCAGTACTTC. The chain uses TRBV5-6 and TRBJ2-5, with 10 bases fitting TRBD2. The CDR3 extends over 15 amino acids. V dropped 2 bases and J dropped 4; count of bases not matched to a gene: 5. Germline CDR1 SGHDT, CDR2 YYEEEE. Supplemented by reference TRBV5-6 and TRBJ2-5, the full variable domain reads DAGVTQSPTHLIKTRGQQVTLRCSPKSGHDTVSWYQQALGQGPQFIFQYYEEEERQRGNFPDRFSGHQFPNYSSELNVNALLLGDSALYLCASSFTRLAGETQYFGPGTRLLVL.

This rearrangement joins TRBV7-6 to TRBJ1-1, with D perhaps matching TRBD1 (5 bases). Per the germline V gene, CDR1 is SGHVS and CDR2 is FNYEAQ. Trimming left V 1 base short and J 1 base short, with 19 bases between. CDR3 length equals 18 residues. The CDR3: CASSLGRLQDTPNTEAFF. The CDR3 DNA reads as TGTGCCAGCAGCTTAGGCAGACTGCAGGACACCCCGAACACTGAAGCTTTCTTT.

V and J are TRBV28 and TRBJ1-1; possibly TRBD1 for D (6 bases). The V gene's germline CDR1 is MDHEN and CDR2 SYDVKM. Trimming pared 8 bases from V and 4 bases from J, leaving 11 bases between. This CDR3 comprises 12 residues. The CDR3 nucleotides read TGTGCCAGCCCAGGGGTTGGCACTGAAGCTTTCTTT. Protein product: CASPGVGTEAFF.

In its sample, this clone was seen a few times. V usage is TRBV7-9 and J usage is TRBJ2-3, with 7 positions matching TRBD1. Trimming cost V 5 bases and J 5 bases; bases outside gene matches: 10. The germline CDR1 and CDR2 sequences are SEHNR and FQNEAQ (reference sequence). The CDR3 spans 15 residues. The CDR3 bases are TGTGCCAGCAGCGCACGACAGGGTGCAGGAGATACGCAGTATTTT. Translating it yields CASSARQGAGDTQYF.

The chain recombines TRBV28 with TRBJ2-5; TRBD2 is a possible D gene (5 bases). The CDR3 has 15 amino acids. CDR1 is MDHEN, CDR2 SYDVKM, per germline. V gave up 2 bases and J gave up 11 bases, with 21 bases separating them. CDR3 nucleotide sequence: TGTGCCAGCAGTTTACCCCCGGCGGCCGCGGGTGAGCAGTACTTC. Amino acids: CASSLPPAAAGEQYF.

This clone was seen once. The chain carries TRBV27 and TRBJ1-2; 7 bases are shared with TRBD1. Germline V gene data show CDR1 as MNHEY and CDR2 as SMNVEV (reference sequence). V was pared by 2 bases and J by 7 bases, with 4 bases of the junction left unmatched. The CDR3 totals 13 residues. CDR3 sequence reads: CASSLRAGGGYTF. DNA for the CDR3: TGTGCCAGCAGTTTACGTGCAGGGGGTGGCTACACCTTC.

The rearrangement links TRBV7-9 to TRBJ2-5, with 9 bases identical to TRBD1. This CDR3 is 15 amino acids long. The ends lost 1 base at V and 6 bases at J; junction bases unmatched: 6. Germline lookup yields CDR1 SEHNR and CDR2 FQNEAQ (reference sequence). Written as DNA, the CDR3 is TGTGCCAGCAGCTTAGTCGGGGGACAGGGCCAGACCCAGTACTTC. It encodes CASSLVGGQGQTQYF.

The V gene is TRBV28, the J gene TRBJ1-5; D is undetermined. The V end was cut by 7 bases, the J end by 1 base, with 5 bases between. The CDR3 has 12 residues. Germline CDR1 is MDHEN and CDR2 is SYDVKM. As DNA, the CDR3 is TGTGCCAGCAAGCCCAGCAATCAGCCCCAGCATTTT. This gives the protein CASKPSNQPQHF.

The chain has TRBV5-4 and TRBJ1-2, with D perhaps TRBD1 (5 bases). This CDR3 has 15 residues. V was trimmed by 4 bases and J by 0 bases, leaving 13 bases between them. The germline V gene encodes CDR1 SGHNT and CDR2 YYREEE (reference sequence). The CDR3 DNA reads as TGTGCCAGCAGCCCGCAGACAGCAGCTAACTATGGCTACACCTTC. It encodes CASSPQTAANYGYTF.

V and J are TRBV7-9 and TRBJ1-4; D remains ambiguous. V lost 1 base and J 3 bases, leaving 9 bases between the germline ends. Germline CDR1 is SEHNR and CDR2 is FQNEAQ (reference sequence). The CDR3 covers 15 residues. CDR3 nucleotide sequence: TGTGCCAGCAGCTTAGATCGGGGAGCTAATGAAAAACTGTTTTTT. Residues: CASSLDRGANEKLFF. Drawing the rest from reference TRBV7-9 and TRBJ1-4, the complete variable domain is DTGVSQNPRHKITKRGQNVTFRCDPISEHNRLYWYRQTLGQGPEFLTYFQNEAQLEKSRLLSDRFSAERPKGSFSTLEIQRTEQGDSAMYLCASSLDRGANEKLFFGSGTQLSVL.

The rearrangement joins TRBV18 to TRBJ2-1; 14 bases align to TRBD2. Germline values: CDR1 KGHSH, CDR2 LQKENI. The CDR3 loop spans 16 amino acids. Trimming removed 3 bases from V and 6 bases from J; junction bases left unmatched: 4. The CDR3 spells CASSPGTSGRINEQFF. In DNA form, the CDR3 reads TGTGCCAGCTCACCGGGGACTAGCGGGAGAATCAATGAGCAGTTCTTC.

CDR3 nucleotide sequence: TGTGCCAGTAGGCGGACAGACTTGTACAATGAGCAGTTCTTC. It is translated as CASRRTDLYNEQFF. V is TRBV19 and J is TRBJ2-1; a weak D match, TRBD1 (6 bases). The CDR3 runs 14 residues. Per germline, CDR1 LNHDA and CDR2 SQIVND (reference sequence). V gave up 6 bases and J gave up 4 bases, with 13 bases separating them.

This chain links TRBV19 with TRBJ2-5, with 9 bases identical to TRBD1. The junction had 9 bases not matched to a gene; V was cut back by 5 bases and J by 5 bases. The CDR3 is 15 residues long. Germline V gene sequence: CDR1 LNHDA, CDR2 SQIVND (reference sequence). CDR3 nucleotide sequence: TGTGCCAGTAGTCTGCAAGGGACAGGGTGGGAGACCCAGTACTTC. It encodes CASSLQGTGWETQYF.

This sequence joins TRBV5-6 and TRBJ2-3, with TRBD1 matching 7 bases. J lost 3 bases, V lost 2 bases, and 9 bases had no gene match. Germline CDR1 reads SGHDT; CDR2 reads YYEEEE. The CDR3 length is 16 residues. DNA of the CDR3: TGTGCCAGCAGCTTTCCTTGGGACAGCCGGACAGATACGCAGTATTTT. Its protein product is CASSFPWDSRTDTQYF.

Here the CDR3 DNA reads TGCGCCAGCATTCGGTCGTTGAACACTGAAGCTTTCTTT. This sequence encodes CASIRSLNTEAFF. The chain combines TRBV10-2 with TRBJ1-1; the D is unclear. This CDR3 region has 13 residues. The germline gives CDR1 WSHSY, CDR2 SAAADI. Trimming pared 7 bases from V and 0 bases from J, leaving 9 bases between.

This clone was detected only once. The rearrangement joins TRBV4-3 to TRBJ1-2, with D possibly matching TRBD1 (5 bases). Trimming left V 3 bases short and J 1 base short, with 15 bases between. Germline lookup yields CDR1 LGHNA and CDR2 YSLEER. This CDR3 has 16 residues. In DNA, the CDR3 is TGCGCCAGCAGCCAGGGAGCGGGGGGAGTTAACTATGGCTACACCTTC. Amino acids: CASSQGAGGVNYGYTF.

J is TRBJ2-2 and V is TRBV4-3, with 8 bases aligning to TRBD1. Germline CDR1 LGHNA, CDR2 YSLEER. This CDR3 is built from 15 residues. With V trimmed by 3 bases and J by 0 bases, 0 bases remained unmatched. The CDR3 sequence: CASSQDRANTGELFF. The CDR3 DNA is TGCGCCAGCAGCCAGGACAGGGCGAACACCGGGGAGCTGTTTTTT.

The chain uses TRBV6-5 and TRBJ1-5; D not certain. Looked up from germline, CDR1 is MNHEY and CDR2 is SVGAGI. The CDR3 runs to 14 residues. Trimming shortened V by 0 bases and J by 0 bases, and 3 bases separated the two germline ends. The CDR3, as DNA: TGTGCCAGCAGTTACTCTCATAGCAATCAGCCCCAGCATTTT. Translating it yields CASSYSHSNQPQHF.

In its sample, this clone was seen a few times. The chain employs TRBV15 and TRBJ1-5; no firm D call. In germline, CDR1 is LNHNV, CDR2 YYDKDF (reference sequence). V shed 0 bases and J shed 7 bases, with 7 bases lying between them. This CDR3 has 13 amino acids. CDR3 bases: TGTGCCACCAGCAGAGAAGCGGGGCAGCCCCAGCATTTT. Amino acid sequence: CATSREAGQPQHF.

The chain joins TRBV18 to TRBJ1-1; D uncertain. The V end was cut by 4 bases, the J end by 3 bases, with 15 bases between. From germline, CDR1 is KGHSH and CDR2 LQKENI. This CDR3 is built from 15 residues. CDR3 loop: CASSQTYGRDTEAFF. Here the CDR3 DNA reads TGTGCCAGCTCACAGACGTACGGGAGGGACACTGAAGCTTTCTTT. The whole variable domain, filled in from reference TRBV18 and TRBJ1-1, reads NAGVMQNPRHLVRRRGQEARLRCSPMKGHSHVYWYRQLPEEGLKFMVYLQKENIIDESGMPKERFSAEFPKEGPSILRIQQVVRGDSAAYFCASSQTYGRDTEAFFGQGTRLTVV.

The chain couples TRBV6-5 to TRBJ2-7; 8 bases match TRBD1. V shed 6 bases and J 0 bases; nucleotides not matched to a gene: 7. Per germline, CDR1 MNHEY and CDR2 SVGAGI. The CDR3 is 15 amino acids. The CDR3 sequence is CASSPGQGRSYEQYF. As DNA, the CDR3 is TGTGCCAGCAGCCCCGGACAGGGCCGCTCCTACGAGCAGTACTTC.